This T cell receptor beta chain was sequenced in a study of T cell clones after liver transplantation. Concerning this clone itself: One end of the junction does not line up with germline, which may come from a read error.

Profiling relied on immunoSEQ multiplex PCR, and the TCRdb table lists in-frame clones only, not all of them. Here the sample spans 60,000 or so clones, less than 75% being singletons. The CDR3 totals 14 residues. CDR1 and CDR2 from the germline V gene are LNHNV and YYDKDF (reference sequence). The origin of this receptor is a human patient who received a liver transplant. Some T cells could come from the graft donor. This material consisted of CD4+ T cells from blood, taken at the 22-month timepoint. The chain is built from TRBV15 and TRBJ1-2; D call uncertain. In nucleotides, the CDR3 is TGTGCCACCAGCAGAGATGGATCAGGACGGATTAAAGCCTTC. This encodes CATSRDGSGRIKAF.